This T cell receptor beta chain was observed in a study of blood T cell repertoires in COVID-19. Whole-study context: The origin of the acute and convalescent COVID-19 samples was the United States, Italy and Spain. Sample material is recorded as cDNA or gDNA derived from T cells, B-cell-depleted T cells, or PBMCs.

The table lists this clone with a count of one. With 3 bases removed from V and 7 bases from J, the gap between germline ends came to 11 bases. Germline V CDR1 and CDR2: GTSNPN, SVGIG (reference sequence). There are 12 residues in the CDR3. Per the original methods: Counts of nucleated cells, estimated from reference gene primer amplification, were obtained. Using immunoSEQ multiplex PCR, the repertoire was profiled, and TCRdb retains in-frame clones only, with some absent. V, J and clone size are those of that table, while D and trimming were read from the DNA. Found here are about 260,000 clones, approximately 87% of them singletons; the top ten hold around 1.5%.

V is TRBV30 and J is TRBJ2-3; possibly TRBD2 for D (5 bases). Sequenced sample: peripheral blood. The source is a woman aged 40 to 50 who had recovered from COVID-19. CDR3 sequence: CAWREGAYTQYF. The CDR3 region has the DNA TGTGCCTGGAGAGAGGGAGCCTATACGCAGTATTTT.